This T cell receptor (beta chain) originates from a study of beta chain features in type 1 diabetes. This CDR3 comprises 19 residues. CDR1 is SGHRS, CDR2 YFSETQ, per germline. The V end was cut by 1 base, the J end by 0 bases, with 20 bases between. Expressed TCRB transcripts were sequenced, since all the RNA that had been isolated was reverse transcribed. Repertoires were generated with immunoSEQ multiplex PCR, while TCRdb's copy carries only in-frame clones and drops some. Of tens of thousands of clones in the sample, about 70% were seen once. The TCR was taken from a woman aged 40-49 years in good health. Sequencing used Tregs from blood. V and J are TRBV5-1 and TRBJ2-4; D ambiguous. CDR3 region: CASSLLLGQELRAKNIQYF. The CDR3 bases are TGCGCCAGCAGCTTGCTTCTGGGTCAGGAACTCAGAGCCAAAAACATTCAGTACTTC.